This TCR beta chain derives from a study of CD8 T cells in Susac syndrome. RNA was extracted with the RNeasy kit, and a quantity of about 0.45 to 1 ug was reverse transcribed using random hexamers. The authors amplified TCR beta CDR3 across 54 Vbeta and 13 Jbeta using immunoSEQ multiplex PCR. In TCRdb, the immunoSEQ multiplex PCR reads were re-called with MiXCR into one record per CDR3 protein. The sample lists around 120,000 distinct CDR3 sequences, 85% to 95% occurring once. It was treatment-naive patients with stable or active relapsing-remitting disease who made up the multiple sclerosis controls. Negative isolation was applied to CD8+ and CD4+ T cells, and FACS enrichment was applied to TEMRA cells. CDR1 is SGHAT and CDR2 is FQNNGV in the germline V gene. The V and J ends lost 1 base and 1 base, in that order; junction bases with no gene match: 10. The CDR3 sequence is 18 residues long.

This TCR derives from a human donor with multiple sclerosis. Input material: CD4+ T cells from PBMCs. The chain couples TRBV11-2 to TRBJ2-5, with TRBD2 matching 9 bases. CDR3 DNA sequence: TGTGCCAGCAGCTTAGGAGCGGGGGGCAGTAGACTCCAAGAGACCCAGTACTTC. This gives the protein CASSLGAGGSRLQETQYF.